This passage covers 32 T cell receptor beta chains from one sample sequenced in a study of T cell repertoires in aging, cancer and after chemotherapy. Rearranged V-D-J TRB sequences were amplified with a mixed TRB-A/B primer pool. Each CDR3 protein gets one entry after TCRdb re-called the multiplex PCR reads with MiXCR. This sample has about 12,000 distinct CDR3 sequences; around 29% occur once, and the top ten carry around 9.1%. TCR beta rearrangements were amplified from peripheral blood genomic DNA. The specimen sequenced was blood. These receptors originate from a human donor in good health. The donor label of this sample is uncertain.

Only a few counts were recorded for this clonotype. The chain combines TRBV6-1 with TRBJ1-2; D perhaps matches TRBD1 (5 bases). CDR1 and CDR2 from the germline V gene are MNHNS and SASEGT. Trimming cost V 6 bases and J 4 bases, with 15 bases left between them. The CDR3 is made up of 14 amino acids. CDR3 bases: TGTGCCAGCAGCCCGGGACGGCCGGGCTATGGCTACACCTTC. It encodes CASSPGRPGYGYTF.

The V call is TRBV5-1, the J call TRBJ2-1, with TRBD2 as a possible D gene (5 bases). This CDR3 spans 14 amino acids. CDR1 is SGHRS and CDR2 is YFSETQ in the germline V gene. V was shortened by 5 bases and J by 1 base, with 10 bases between the two germline ends. The CDR3 spells CASRAGASYNEQFF. CDR3 DNA: TGCGCCAGCAGGGCGGGTGCTTCCTACAATGAGCAGTTCTTC.

The rearrangement joins TRBV14 to TRBJ2-5; D is ambiguous. Trimming shortened V by 4 bases and J by 5 bases, and 8 bases separated the two germline ends. Germline V gene sequence: CDR1 SGHDN, CDR2 FVKESK. CDR3 length: 12 amino acids. CDR3 in DNA: TGTGCCAGCAGCCGTCGAAGGGAGACCCAGTACTTC. Translation: CASSRRRETQYF.

The rearrangement links TRBV5-4 to TRBJ2-5; D unclear. The CDR3 runs to 13 residues. Germline values: CDR1 SGHNT, CDR2 YYREEE (reference sequence). V shed 0 bases and J shed 5 bases, with 8 bases lying between them. The CDR3 is CASSLARRETQYF. In nucleotides, the CDR3 is TGTGCCAGCAGCTTGGCCAGGCGGGAGACCCAGTACTTC.

This rearrangement joins TRBV12-3 or TRBV12-4 to TRBJ2-3, with 12 bases matching TRBD2. This CDR3 has 16 residues. Trimming cost V 3 bases and J 1 base; bases outside gene matches: 2. The CDR3 reads CASSFLAGGRTDTQYF. The DNA for the CDR3 is TGTGCCAGCAGTTTTCTAGCGGGGGGGCGCACAGATACGCAGTATTTT.

The chain joins TRBV5-1 to TRBJ1-4; D call uncertain. This CDR3 has 15 residues. CDR1 and CDR2 (germline): SGHRS, YFSETQ. With 3 bases removed from V and 8 bases from J, the gap between germline ends came to 17 bases. The CDR3 loop is CASSSGWAREEKLFF. DNA of the CDR3: TGCGCCAGCAGCTCGGGATGGGCTAGAGAAGAAAAACTGTTTTTT.

This clonotype appeared a few times. This chain uses TRBV6-2 or TRBV6-3 with TRBJ2-3, with 12 nucleotides matching TRBD2. The V gene's germline CDR1 is MNHEY and CDR2 SVGEGT. V gave up 6 bases and J gave up 3 bases; unmatched junction bases: 4. The CDR3 sequence is 15 residues long. CDR3 sequence reads: CASSFGLAGTDTQYF. The CDR3 DNA reads as TGTGCCAGCAGCTTCGGACTAGCGGGAACAGATACGCAGTATTTT.

This clonotype is termed medium-sized. This chain connects TRBV6-5 to TRBJ1-2; D call uncertain. In germline, CDR1 is MNHEY, CDR2 SVGAGI. Trimming stripped 0 bases from V and 3 bases from J, with 17 bases between. The CDR3 contains 17 residues. CDR3 loop: CASSYSDLGEEDYGYTF. CDR3 sequence (DNA): TGTGCCAGCAGTTACTCGGACCTTGGTGAGGAGGACTATGGCTACACCTTC.

The CDR3 region has the DNA TGTGCCAGTCGCCGGGGAGGGGAGGATGGCTACACCTTC. It yields the protein CASRRGGEDGYTF. The chain has TRBV19 and TRBJ1-2, with D possibly being TRBD1 (5 bases). V was shortened by 8 bases and J by 6 bases, with 16 bases between the two germline ends. From germline, CDR1 is LNHDA and CDR2 SQIVND (reference sequence). The CDR3 is made up of 13 amino acids.

The V call is TRBV5-4, the J call TRBJ1-2; 8 bases fit TRBD1. Germline V gene sequence: CDR1 SGHNT, CDR2 YYREEE (reference sequence). The CDR3 length is 15 residues. J lost 3 bases, V lost 3 bases, and 7 bases had no gene match. DNA of the CDR3: TGTGCCAGCAGCTCACCCGGACAGGGCCACTATGGCTACACCTTC. It encodes CASSSPGQGHYGYTF.

J is TRBJ2-7 and V is TRBV6-1; TRBD1 or TRBD2 may be the D gene (5 bases each). The CDR3 length is 15 residues. V was clipped by 7 bases and J by 4 bases, with 20 bases between them. Germline V CDR1 and CDR2: MNHNS, SASEGT. The CDR3 loop reads CASTEGRGRKYEQYF. The CDR3 nucleotides are TGTGCCAGCACCGAAGGACGGGGCCGCAAGTACGAGCAGTACTTC.

The chain employs TRBV27 and TRBJ2-7, with a possible D match to TRBD2 (5 bases). The CDR3 is made up of 13 amino acids. The germline CDR1 and CDR2 sequences are MNHEY and SMNVEV (reference sequence). Trimming took off 9 bases at V and 5 bases at J, with 17 bases between the two ends. DNA for the CDR3: TGTGCCAGTTTGCGGGCAGGATGGGACGAGCAGTACTTC. Amino acids: CASLRAGWDEQYF.

This chain links TRBV5-4 with TRBJ1-1, with D perhaps TRBD1 (5 bases). This CDR3 spans 14 amino acids. The V gene's germline CDR1 is SGHNT and CDR2 YYREEE (reference sequence). The V gene lost 4 bases and the J gene lost 1 base, with 11 bases spanning the gap. The CDR3 is CASSVGLPNTEAFF. The CDR3, as DNA: TGTGCCAGCAGCGTGGGACTCCCGAACACTGAAGCTTTCTTT.

The genes are TRBV19 and TRBJ1-6; 8 bases match TRBD1. Looked up from germline, CDR1 is LNHDA and CDR2 is SQIVND (reference sequence). V gave up 3 bases and J gave up 8 bases; unmatched junction bases: 6. The CDR3 runs 15 residues. CDR3 sequence: CASSIGRGLDSPLHF. CDR3 sequence (DNA): TGTGCCAGTAGTATTGGCAGGGGGCTTGATTCACCCCTCCACTTT.

The chain carries TRBV27 and TRBJ2-5, with 12 bases matching TRBD2. The germline V gene has CDR1 MNHEY and CDR2 SMNVEV (reference sequence). V dropped 3 bases and J dropped 2; count of bases not matched to a gene: 4. CDR3 length equals 16 residues. The CDR3 sequence: CASSLLAGGTQETQYF. For the CDR3, the DNA is TGTGCCAGCAGTTTGCTAGCGGGGGGGACGCAAGAGACCCAGTACTTC.

The chain has TRBV6-4 and TRBJ2-1, with 13 nucleotides matching TRBD2. Germline V gives CDR1 MRHNA, CDR2 SNTAGT. The CDR3 length is 15 residues. V lost 3 bases and J lost 4; bases outside the gene matches: 0. The CDR3 is CASSETSGGYNEQFF. Here the CDR3 DNA reads TGTGCCAGCAGTGAGACTAGCGGGGGGTACAATGAGCAGTTCTTC.

The rearrangement links TRBV6-5 to TRBJ2-3, with 14 bases fitting TRBD2. CDR3 length: 14 residues. With 7 bases clipped from V and 11 bases from J, the junction kept 8 bases outside the gene matches. Germline V gene lookup returns CDR1 MNHEY and CDR2 SVGAGI. CDR3 nucleotides: TGTGCCAGCACCGAACGGACTAGCGGGGGGCTGCAGTATTTT. This encodes CASTERTSGGLQYF.

This clonotype was seen only once. The chain uses TRBV6-5 and TRBJ1-5, with 9 bases identical to TRBD1. The CDR3 length is 17 residues. Germline CDR1 is MNHEY and CDR2 is SVGAGI. With 4 bases clipped from V and 6 bases from J, the junction kept 13 bases outside the gene matches. The CDR3 here is CASSFIRDREIGQPQHF. DNA for the CDR3: TGTGCCAGCAGTTTTATCCGGGACAGGGAAATTGGTCAGCCCCAGCATTTT.

This clonotype has a handful of counts. The genes are TRBV5-4 and TRBJ1-4, with TRBD1 identical over 7 bases. This CDR3 spans 15 amino acids. Germline V gene sequence: CDR1 SGHNT, CDR2 YYREEE (reference sequence). V shed 4 bases, J shed 5 bases, and the junction held 8 bases outside the gene matches. CDR3 in DNA: TGTGCCAGCAGCCCTTTGACAGGGTCCAATGAAAAACTGTTTTTT. Its translation is CASSPLTGSNEKLFF.

The chain combines TRBV7-6 with TRBJ1-3; D gene uncertain. Germline values: CDR1 SGHVS, CDR2 FNYEAQ. This CDR3 has 14 amino acids. The V end lost 1 base, the J end lost 4 bases, and 8 bases lay between the germline ends. Written as DNA, the CDR3 is TGTGCCAGCAGCTTAGGAACCGAAGGAAACACCATATATTTT. Protein sequence: CASSLGTEGNTIYF.

The V and J genes are TRBV6-5 and TRBJ1-3; D ambiguous. In germline, CDR1 is MNHEY, CDR2 SVGAGI. This CDR3 is 16 amino acids long. V was cut by 2 bases and J by 0 bases, with 11 bases left in between. The CDR3 protein is CASSYGVPGSGNTIYF. The CDR3 DNA reads as TGTGCCAGCAGTTACGGGGTTCCGGGCTCTGGAAACACCATATATTTT.

As to this clonotype: The germline gene is not matched at one end of the junction; a read error may be the cause. The chain joins TRBV6-5 to TRBJ1-4; D is undetermined. Germline V gives CDR1 MNHEY, CDR2 SVGAGI. The CDR3 runs 14 residues. The CDR3 here is CASSDVATNEKLFF. The CDR3 nucleotides read TGCGCCAGCAGTGATGTTGCAACTAATGAAAAACTGTTTTTT.

The CDR3 DNA is TGTGCCTGGAGAACGGGGGATCAGCCCCAGCATTTT. Protein: CAWRTGDQPQHF. The gene calls are TRBV30 and TRBJ1-5; tentatively, D is TRBD1 (5 bases). Looked up from germline, CDR1 is GTSNPN and CDR2 is SVGIG (reference sequence). Trimming removed 3 bases from V and 5 bases from J, with 8 bases in between. This CDR3 is 12 amino acids long.

This clonotype was counted between two and nine times. V and J are TRBV6-1 and TRBJ1-4; possibly TRBD1 for D (5 bases). V dropped 4 bases and J dropped 0 bases, with 12 bases sitting between them. Germline V lookup: CDR1 MNHNS, CDR2 SASEGT. This CDR3 contains 16 residues. The CDR3 DNA reads as TGTGCCAGCAGTGGGTCCCGGGGCCCAACTAATGAAAAACTGTTTTTT. Translating it yields CASSGSRGPTNEKLFF.

This clonotype was seen more than once but under ten times. The chain combines TRBV6-6 with TRBJ2-5; D perhaps matches TRBD2 (6 bases). Germline CDR1 is MNHNY and CDR2 is SVGAGI (reference sequence). This CDR3 contains 15 residues. V lost 5 bases and J 5 bases, leaving 18 bases between the germline ends. The chain's CDR3 is CASSGLGGLGETQYF. CDR3 DNA: TGTGCCAGCAGTGGGTTGGGGGGTTTGGGGGAGACCCAGTACTTC.

For this clonotype: Mismatch with germline at one junction end may stem from a read error. The chain recombines TRBV19 with TRBJ2-2, with a weak D call TRBD2 (6 bases). From germline, CDR1 is LNHDA and CDR2 SQIVND (reference sequence). CDR3 length: 15 residues. The CDR3 loop reads CASSRTTVNTGELFF. The DNA for the CDR3 is TGTGCCAGTAGTAGGACTACAGTGAACACCGGGGAGCTTTTTTTT.

This rearrangement joins TRBV27 to TRBJ1-6; D gene uncertain. In germline, CDR1 is MNHEY, CDR2 SMNVEV (reference sequence). This CDR3 has 17 amino acids. V was trimmed by 5 bases and J by 0 bases, leaving 14 bases between them. Here the CDR3 DNA reads TGTGCCAGCAGTACCGGTCCTCAGAGCTCCTATAATTCACCCCTCCACTTT. Protein: CASSTGPQSSYNSPLHF.

This clonotype was recorded a few times. V and J are TRBV24-1 and TRBJ2-7, with a tentative D call TRBD2 (5 bases). Germline V gene sequence: CDR1 KGHDR, CDR2 SFDVKD. V was cut by 5 bases and J by 3 bases, with 7 bases left in between. This CDR3 spans 12 amino acids. The CDR3 sequence is CATSGRNYEQYF. Written as DNA, the CDR3 is TGTGCCACCAGTGGGAGGAACTACGAGCAGTACTTC.

This rearrangement joins TRBV19 to TRBJ1-5; 10 bases are a match to TRBD1. CDR1 LNHDA and CDR2 SQIVND come from the germline V gene (reference sequence). The CDR3 contains 16 residues. J was trimmed by 3 bases and V by 4 bases; bases with no gene match: 6. Here the CDR3 reads CASSTGDRGYNQPQHF. In nucleotides, the CDR3 is TGTGCCAGTAGTACAGGGGACAGGGGATACAATCAGCCCCAGCATTTT. The full variable domain, with the rest looked up from reference TRBV19 and TRBJ1-5, is DGGITQSPKYLFRKEGQNVTLSCEQNLNHDAMYWYRQDPGQGLRLIYYSQIVNDFQKGDIAEGYSVSREKKESFPLTVTSAQKNPTAFYLCASSTGDRGYNQPQHFGDGTRLSIL.

This clonotype was counted only a few times. V is TRBV5-4 and J is TRBJ2-7; weak D call: TRBD1 (6 bases). Trimming left V 0 bases short and J 7 bases short, with 17 bases between. CDR1 SGHNT and CDR2 YYREEE come from the germline V gene (reference sequence). The CDR3 consists of 15 residues. CDR3 sequence (DNA): TGTGCCAGCAGCTTGGGTGGCAGGGGTTCAGGGGAGCAGTACTTC. This sequence encodes CASSLGGRGSGEQYF. Full variable domain (missing parts from reference TRBV5-4 and TRBJ2-7): ETGVTQSPTHLIKTRGQQVTLRCSSQSGHNTVSWYQQALGQGPQFIFQYYREEENGRGNFPPRFSGLQFPNYSSELNVNALELDDSALYLCASSLGGRGSGEQYFGPGTRLTVT.

The J gene is TRBJ2-2, the V gene TRBV4-2, with D perhaps TRBD2 (6 bases). The germline V and J ends were trimmed by 1 base and 9 bases, with 15 bases remaining between them. The CDR3 totals 15 residues. CDR1 is LGHNA and CDR2 is YNFKEQ in the germline V gene. The DNA of the CDR3 is TGTGCCAGCAGCCAAGTGGGGGGAAGTATCAGGGAGCTGTTTTTT. Protein product: CASSQVGGSIRELFF.

V is TRBV7-2 and J is TRBJ1-5; TRBD1 might be the D (6 bases). Trimming removed 2 bases from V and 5 bases from J, with 10 bases in between. The CDR3 runs 14 residues. Germline V lookup: CDR1 SGHTA, CDR2 FQGNSA. Here the CDR3 DNA reads TGTGCCAGCAGCTTAAGGGACATGGATCAGCCCCAGCATTTT. This gives the protein CASSLRDMDQPQHF. The whole variable domain, remainder taken from reference TRBV7-2 and TRBJ1-5, is GAGVSQSPSNKVTEKGKDVELRCDPISGHTALYWYRQSLGQGLEFLIYFQGNSAPDKSGLPSDRFSAERTGGSVSTLTIQRTQQEDSAVYLCASSLRDMDQPQHFGDGTRLSIL.